These T cell receptor beta chains were read from a single sample in a study of CD8+ T cells in alopecia areata. Method: immunoSEQ multiplex PCR; TCRdb's copy keeps in-frame clones and lacks some. There are 150,000 to 200,000 clones in the sample; about half occur only once, and 10% lies in the top ten. Source: CD8+ T cells sorted from blood, taken at approximately week 51, from a patient treated with tofacitinib. Source of these receptors: a human donor with alopecia areata. CDR3s include the opening cysteine and the closing phenylalanine or tryptophan. The D gene is left open where the match is weak. The size of a clone is reported for some rows only, either as once, few or many, or as a class for expanded clones.

CDR3 protein: CASSLGRQDTQYF; CDR3 DNA: TGTGCCAGCAGCTTAGGCCGACAGGATACGCAGTATTTT; clone size: NA; V gene: TRBV7-9; J gene: TRBJ2-3; D gene: NA; CDR3 length: 13
CDR3 protein: CASSPEPYGEGNTEAFF; CDR3 DNA: TGTGCCAGCAGCCCAGAACCCTACGGGGAGGGAAACACTGAAGCTTTCTTT; clone size: NA; V gene: TRBV4-2; J gene: TRBJ1-1; D gene: NA; CDR3 length: 17
CDR3 protein: CASSFKGLWTEAFF; CDR3 DNA: TGTGCCAGCAGTTTTAAGGGGCTGTGGACTGAAGCTTTCTTT; clone size: NA; V gene: TRBV27; J gene: TRBJ1-1; D gene: NA; CDR3 length: 14
CDR3 protein: CASSYSPTHGGPEAFF; CDR3 DNA: TGTGCCAGCAGTTACTCTCCCACTCACGGGGGGCCTGAAGCTTTCTTT; clone size: NA; V gene: TRBV6-5; J gene: TRBJ1-1; D gene: NA; CDR3 length: 16
CDR3 protein: CASSVWGQGTNTEAFF; CDR3 DNA: TGTGCCAGCAGTGTGTGGGGACAGGGGACGAACACTGAAGCTTTCTTT; clone size: NA; V gene: TRBV25-1; J gene: TRBJ1-1; D gene: TRBD1; CDR3 length: 16
CDR3 protein: CATGSYEQYF; CDR3 DNA: TGTGCCACCGGTTCCTACGAGCAGTACTTC; clone size: NA; V gene: TRBV10-3; J gene: TRBJ2-7; D gene: NA; CDR3 length: 10
CDR3 protein: CASSPGQPPYEQYF; CDR3 DNA: TGTGCCAGCAGCCCCGGACAGCCACCTTACGAGCAGTACTTC; clone size: few; V gene: TRBV5-6; J gene: TRBJ2-7; D gene: NA; CDR3 length: 14
CDR3 protein: CASSTPDTAKYF; CDR3 DNA: TGTGCCAGCAGCACTCCGGACACCGCAAAGTACTTC; clone size: NA; V gene: TRBV5-4; J gene: TRBJ2-5; D gene: NA; CDR3 length: 12
CDR3 protein: CASSFVGETDTQYF; CDR3 DNA: TGTGCCAGCAGTTTCGTCGGGGAAACAGATACGCAGTATTTT; clone size: NA; V gene: TRBV27; J gene: TRBJ2-3; D gene: NA; CDR3 length: 14
CDR3 protein: CASGWPTTGDEQYF; CDR3 DNA: TGTGCCAGCGGTTGGCCCACCACAGGGGACGAGCAGTACTTC; clone size: once; V gene: TRBV6-5; J gene: TRBJ2-7; D gene: TRBD1; CDR3 length: 14
CDR3 protein: CASSLEGNYGYTF; CDR3 DNA: TGTGCCAGCAGTTTGGAGGGAAACTATGGCTACACCTTC; clone size: few; V gene: TRBV27; J gene: TRBJ1-2; D gene: NA; CDR3 length: 13
CDR3 protein: CASSQETPDRPNYGYTF; CDR3 DNA: TGTGCCAGCAGCCAGGAAACACCGGACAGGCCCAACTATGGCTACACCTTC; clone size: NA; V gene: TRBV4-2; J gene: TRBJ1-2; D gene: TRBD1; CDR3 length: 17
CDR3 protein: CASSLGQEDAEAFF; CDR3 DNA: TGCGCCAGCAGCTTGGGACAGGAGGACGCTGAAGCTTTCTTT; clone size: NA; V gene: TRBV5-1; J gene: TRBJ1-1; D gene: NA; CDR3 length: 14
CDR3 protein: CAWSPGGFTEAFF; CDR3 DNA: TGTGCCTGGAGTCCGGGGGGGTTCACTGAAGCTTTCTTT; clone size: few; V gene: TRBV30; J gene: TRBJ1-1; D gene: NA; CDR3 length: 13
CDR3 protein: CAISRDDEQYF; CDR3 DNA: TGTGCCATCAGCCGGGACGACGAGCAGTACTTC; clone size: NA; V gene: TRBV10-3; J gene: TRBJ2-7; D gene: NA; CDR3 length: 11
CDR3 protein: CASSVAAGTEAFF; CDR3 DNA: TGTGCCAGCAGCGTAGCTGCGGGCACTGAAGCTTTCTTT; clone size: NA; V gene: TRBV9; J gene: TRBJ1-1; D gene: NA; CDR3 length: 13
CDR3 protein: CAISLAGGYNEQFF; CDR3 DNA: TGTGCCATCAGTCTAGCGGGGGGATACAATGAGCAGTTCTTC; clone size: few; V gene: TRBV10-3; J gene: TRBJ2-1; D gene: TRBD2; CDR3 length: 14
CDR3 protein: CASRAQGEEYEQYF; CDR3 DNA: TGTGCCAGCAGAGCCCAGGGGGAAGAGTACGAGCAGTACTTC; clone size: NA; V gene: TRBV9; J gene: TRBJ2-7; D gene: TRBD1; CDR3 length: 14